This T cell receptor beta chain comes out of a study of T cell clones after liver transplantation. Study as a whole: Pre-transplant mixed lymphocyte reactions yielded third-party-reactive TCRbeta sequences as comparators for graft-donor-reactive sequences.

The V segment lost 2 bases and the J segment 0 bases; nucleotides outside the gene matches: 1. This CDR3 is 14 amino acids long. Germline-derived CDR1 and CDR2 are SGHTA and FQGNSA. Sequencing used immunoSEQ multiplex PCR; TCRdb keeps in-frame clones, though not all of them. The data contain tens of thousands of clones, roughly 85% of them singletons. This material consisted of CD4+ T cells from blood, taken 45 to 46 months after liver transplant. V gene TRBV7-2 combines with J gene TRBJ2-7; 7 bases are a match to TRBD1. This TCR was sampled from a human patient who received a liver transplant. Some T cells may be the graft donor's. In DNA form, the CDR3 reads TGTGCCAGCAGCTTACAGGGGGTCTCCTACGAGCAGTACTTC. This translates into CASSLQGVSYEQYF.